The T cell receptor (beta chain) under discussion was sequenced for a study of identical twins. Findings of the study overall: Weaker excess twin sharing was seen among beta out-of-frame sequences. Low generation probability was overrepresented in out-of-frame alpha sequences shared by twins.

This clonotype was seen repeatedly, ten times or more. Antigen unknown. The germline V gene has CDR1 DFQATT and CDR2 SNEGSKA (reference sequence). The junction had 14 bases not matched to a gene; V was cut back by 6 bases and J by 4 bases. This CDR3 has 15 amino acids. Unique molecular identifiers were present on the cDNA, which also gained a universal primer site by template switching. From the 5' RACE reads, TCRdb called clonotypes with MiXCR, one entry per CDR3 protein. The table records 200,000 to 250,000 distinct CDR3 sequences, approximately 7% of them present only once. This sample was also put to use in a study of yellow fever vaccine responses in identical twins.

The chain uses TRBV20-1 and TRBJ1-1, with 7 bases identical to TRBD1. The TCR originated in a woman between 18 and 29 years old in good health. Specimen: memory (CD45RO+) T cells sorted from blood. This CDR3 is CSARSRQGGATEAFF. The CDR3, as DNA: TGCAGTGCCCGTTCCCGCCAGGGGGGCGCCACTGAAGCTTTCTTT.